The clone carrying this T cell receptor (beta chain) was counted many times. CDR1 is MNHEY, CDR2 SMNVEV, per germline (reference sequence). The CDR3 runs 14 residues. The germline V and J ends were trimmed by 4 bases and 0 bases, with 9 bases remaining between them. This sample was included in a study of molecular identifiers for immune sequencing clone quantification. Previously described methods and listed TCR primers produced bulk TCR libraries. TCRdb called the PCR reads again in MiXCR, with one record for every CDR3 protein. The repertoire has about 320,000 distinct CDR3 sequences, 20% to 25% of them found once; the top ten carry about 0.79%.

The rearrangement joins TRBV27 to TRBJ1-1; D is ambiguous. The clonotype was recovered from a human donor in good health. Some libraries in this study had Jurkat cell RNA spiked in. Material for sequencing was naive CD8+ T cells from blood, with Jurkat cell RNA spiked in. Subset denoted: FACS-sorted CD8+CD4-CCR7+CD45RA+ naive T cells. CDR3 loop: CASSWAAMNTEAFF. The CDR3, as DNA: TGTGCCAGCAGTTGGGCAGCCATGAACACTGAAGCTTTCTTT.